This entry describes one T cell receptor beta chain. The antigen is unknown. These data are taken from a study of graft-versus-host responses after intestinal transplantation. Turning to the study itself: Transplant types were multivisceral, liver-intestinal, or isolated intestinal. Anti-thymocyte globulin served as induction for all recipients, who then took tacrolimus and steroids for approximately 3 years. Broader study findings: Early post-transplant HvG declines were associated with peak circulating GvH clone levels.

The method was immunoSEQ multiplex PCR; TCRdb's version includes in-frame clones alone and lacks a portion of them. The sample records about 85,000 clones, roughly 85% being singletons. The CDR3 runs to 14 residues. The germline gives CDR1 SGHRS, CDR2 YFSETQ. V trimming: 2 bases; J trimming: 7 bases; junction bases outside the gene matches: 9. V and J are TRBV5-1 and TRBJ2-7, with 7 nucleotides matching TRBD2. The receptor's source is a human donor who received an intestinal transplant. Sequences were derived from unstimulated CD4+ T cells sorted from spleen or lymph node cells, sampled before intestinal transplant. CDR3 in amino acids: CASSFREASGEQYF. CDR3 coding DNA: TGCGCCAGCAGCTTCAGGGAGGCTAGCGGTGAGCAGTACTTC.